This T cell receptor (beta chain) was captured by sequencing in a study of shared clonotypes between healthy human individuals. How the authors handled the data: Filtering differed because ImmunoSEQ produced junction-only sequences that carried no quality scores. This table comes from immunoSEQ multiplex PCR, and its TCRdb copy is limited to in-frame clones, with some not included. V, J and clone size are taken as reported in that table, and D and trimming were inferred from the DNA itself. The table shows around 450,000 clones, with roughly 77% occurring only once. Those who donated, Caucasian adults without exception, all lived in Nashville, Tennessee. The CDR3 loop spans 17 amino acids. Germline lookup yields CDR1 SEHNR and CDR2 FQNEAQ (reference sequence). The V segment lost 3 bases and the J segment 0 bases; nucleotides outside the gene matches: 1.

The receptor was derived from a woman in her thirties or forties in good health. Some clones in this sample may be carry-over from other donors' samples. The sequencing sample was made of PBMCs. The gene calls are TRBV7-9 and TRBJ2-1; TRBD2 agrees at 14 bases. In DNA, the CDR3 is TGTGCCAGCAGCTTTGGGACTAGCGGGAGCTCCTACAATGAGCAGTTCTTC. Residues: CASSFGTSGSSYNEQFF. Supplemented by reference TRBV7-9 and TRBJ2-1, the full variable domain reads DTGVSQNPRHKITKRGQNVTFRCDPISEHNRLYWYRQTLGQGPEFLTYFQNEAQLEKSRLLSDRFSAERPKGSFSTLEIQRTEQGDSAMYLCASSFGTSGSSYNEQFFGPGTRLTVL.